Each of the 10 T cell receptor beta chains below was sequenced from the same sample in a study of neurological immune-mediated disorders. TCRdb reprocessed the 5' RACE reads with MiXCR, giving one entry per CDR3 protein. The table records tens of thousands of distinct CDR3 sequences, 12% to 15% of them present only once. Described time point: longitudinal time-point 1 (baseline). Sequenced: PBMCs. The receptors stem from a female donor with HTLV-1-associated myelopathy (HAM/TSP).

At least ten counts were recorded for this clonotype. V is TRBV20-1 and J is TRBJ2-3; D tentatively reads TRBD1 or TRBD2 (7 bases each). The germline V gene encodes CDR1 DFQATT and CDR2 SNEGSKA (reference sequence). This CDR3 is 14 amino acids long. CDR3 nucleotide sequence: TGCAGCCCTTTGCAGGGGGGGGGCACAGATACGCAGTATTTT. It codes for CSPLQGGGTDTQYF.

This clonotype has at least ten counts. This rearrangement joins TRBV5-1 to TRBJ1-4; the match to TRBD1 covers 8 bases. There are 16 residues in the CDR3. CDR1 is SGHRS and CDR2 is YFSETQ in the germline V gene. Trimming removed 0 bases from V and 5 bases from J; junction bases left unmatched: 6. The CDR3 spells CASSLEGQGANEKLFF. CDR3 bases: TGCGCCAGCAGCTTGGAAGGGCAGGGGGCCAATGAAAAACTGTTTTTT.

This clonotype was seen many times. The rearrangement joins TRBV5-1 to TRBJ1-5; tentative D call: TRBD1 (5 bases). V was trimmed by 1 base and J by 11 bases, leaving 13 bases between them. This CDR3 contains 13 residues. CDR1 is SGHRS and CDR2 is YFSETQ in the germline V gene. The CDR3 region is CASSLNWGEAQHF. The CDR3 DNA follows: TGCGCCAGCAGCTTGAATTGGGGGGAGGCCCAGCATTTT.

This clonotype was counted many times. The J gene is TRBJ2-5, the V gene TRBV20-1; 8 positions agree with TRBD2. From germline, CDR1 is DFQATT and CDR2 SNEGSKA (reference sequence). The CDR3 loop spans 12 amino acids. Germline trimming cut 3 bases from V and 3 bases from J; bases unmatched to any gene: 0. In DNA form, the CDR3 reads TGCAGTGCTAGCGGGGGGGAAGAGACCCAGTACTTC. Translation: CSASGGEETQYF.

This clonotype showed up just a few times. The rearrangement links TRBV20-1 to TRBJ2-5, with D perhaps matching TRBD2 (6 bases). This CDR3 contains 14 residues. Trimming shortened V by 0 bases and J by 2 bases, and 10 bases separated the two germline ends. Per germline, CDR1 DFQATT and CDR2 SNEGSKA (reference sequence). The CDR3 spells CSARDDGRQETQYF. CDR3 bases: TGCAGTGCTAGAGATGATGGGAGGCAAGAGACCCAGTACTTC.

In its sample, this clonotype was seen many times. The V gene is TRBV5-1, the J gene TRBJ2-3; 7 bases line up with TRBD1. V lost 5 bases, J lost 2 bases, and 5 bases stayed unmatched. Germline V gene data show CDR1 as SGHRS and CDR2 as YFSETQ. The CDR3 is made up of 14 amino acids. CDR3 amino acids: CASSSDRNTDTQYF. In DNA form, the CDR3 reads TGCGCCAGCAGTTCGGACAGGAACACAGATACGCAGTATTTT.

At least ten counts were recorded for this clonotype. The rearrangement uses TRBV28 and TRBJ2-7; D perhaps matches TRBD1 (6 bases). This CDR3 is 12 amino acids long. Trimming cost V 5 bases and J 2 bases, with 7 bases left between them. The V gene's germline CDR1 is MDHEN and CDR2 SYDVKM. Written as DNA, the CDR3 is TGTGCCAGCAGTCAGGGGCCCTACGAGCAGTACTTC. The encoded protein is CASSQGPYEQYF.

This clonotype was picked up many times. One junction end does not reproduce the germline sequence, and a read error may be involved. This CDR3 reads CSALHPTYTILPF. DNA of the CDR3: TGCAGTGCTCTTCACCCCACCTACACAATTCTCCCATTT. J is TRBJ1-1 and V is TRBV20-1, with unresolved D. CDR1 and CDR2 from the germline V gene are DFQATT and SNEGSKA (reference sequence). The CDR3 is 13 residues long.

This clonotype occurred many times. V usage is TRBV20-1 and J usage is TRBJ2-4; either TRBD1 or TRBD2 may fit D (5 bases each). Looked up from germline, CDR1 is DFQATT and CDR2 is SNEGSKA (reference sequence). Trimming stripped 2 bases from V and 1 base from J, with 9 bases between. The length of the CDR3 is 14 residues. In DNA, the CDR3 is TGCAGTGCTAGAATGGGGGTGGCCAAAAACATTCAGTACTTC. It is translated as CSARMGVAKNIQYF.

This clonotype was counted ten times or more. The chain is built from TRBV5-5 and TRBJ1-1, with 7 bases that match TRBD1. The CDR3 runs to 15 residues. CDR1 and CDR2 (germline): SGHKS, YYEKEE (reference sequence). With V trimmed by 3 bases and J by 1 base, 6 bases remained unmatched. The CDR3 DNA reads TGTGCCAGCAGCTCACCGGGACAGCAGAACACTGAAGCTTTCTTT. Translated: CASSSPGQQNTEAFF.